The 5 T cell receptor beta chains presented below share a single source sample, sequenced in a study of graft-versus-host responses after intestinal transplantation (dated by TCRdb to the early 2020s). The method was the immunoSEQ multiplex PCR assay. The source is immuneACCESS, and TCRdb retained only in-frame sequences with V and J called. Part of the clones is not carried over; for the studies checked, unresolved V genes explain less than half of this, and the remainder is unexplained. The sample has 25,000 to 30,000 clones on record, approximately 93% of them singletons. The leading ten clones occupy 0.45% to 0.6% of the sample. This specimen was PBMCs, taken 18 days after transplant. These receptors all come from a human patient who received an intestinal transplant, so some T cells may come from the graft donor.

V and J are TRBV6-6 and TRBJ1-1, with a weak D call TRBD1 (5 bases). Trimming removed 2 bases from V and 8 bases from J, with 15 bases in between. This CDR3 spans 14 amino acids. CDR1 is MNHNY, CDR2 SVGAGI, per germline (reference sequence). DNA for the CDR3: TGTGCCAGCAGTTACGGTCCGGCAGGGAGGGAAGCTTTCTTT. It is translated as CASSYGPAGREAFF.

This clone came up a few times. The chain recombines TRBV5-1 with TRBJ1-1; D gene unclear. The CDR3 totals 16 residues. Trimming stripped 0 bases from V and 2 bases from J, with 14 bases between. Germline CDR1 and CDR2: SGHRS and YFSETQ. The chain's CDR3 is CASSLATNDGNTEAFF. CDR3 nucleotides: TGCGCCAGCAGCTTGGCGACCAATGATGGAAACACTGAAGCTTTCTTT.

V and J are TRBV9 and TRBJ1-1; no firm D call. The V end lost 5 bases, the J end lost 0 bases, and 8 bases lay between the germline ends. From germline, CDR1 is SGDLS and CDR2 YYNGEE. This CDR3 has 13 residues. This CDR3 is CASSGGMNTEAFF. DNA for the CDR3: TGTGCCAGCAGTGGAGGGATGAACACTGAAGCTTTCTTT.

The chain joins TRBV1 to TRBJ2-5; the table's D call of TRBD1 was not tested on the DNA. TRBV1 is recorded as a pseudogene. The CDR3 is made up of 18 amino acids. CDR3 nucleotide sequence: TGCACCAGCAGCCAGAACCAGGGTCCTAAACGAATACAAGAGACCCAGTACTTC. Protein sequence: CTSSQNQGPKRIQETQYF.

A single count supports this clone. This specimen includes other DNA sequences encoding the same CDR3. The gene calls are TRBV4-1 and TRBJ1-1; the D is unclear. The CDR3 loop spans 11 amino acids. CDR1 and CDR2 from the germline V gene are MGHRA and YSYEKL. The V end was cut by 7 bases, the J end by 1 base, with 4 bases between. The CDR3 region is CASKQNTEAFF. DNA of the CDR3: TGCGCCAGCAAACAGAACACTGAAGCTTTCTTT.